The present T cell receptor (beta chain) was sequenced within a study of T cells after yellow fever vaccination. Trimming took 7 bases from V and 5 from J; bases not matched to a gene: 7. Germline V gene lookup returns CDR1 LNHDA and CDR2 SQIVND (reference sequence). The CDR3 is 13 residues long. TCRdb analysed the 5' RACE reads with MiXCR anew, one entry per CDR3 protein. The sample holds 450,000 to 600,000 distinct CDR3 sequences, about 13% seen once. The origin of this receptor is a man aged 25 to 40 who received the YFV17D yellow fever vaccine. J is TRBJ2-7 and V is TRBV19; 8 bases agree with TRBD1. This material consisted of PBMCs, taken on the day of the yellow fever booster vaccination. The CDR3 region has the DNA TGTGCCAGTACCTCGGACAGGGCCGACGAGCAGTACTTC. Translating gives CASTSDRADEQYF.